Listed below are T cell receptor beta chains from one sample, sequenced in a study of blood T cell repertoires in COVID-19. TCRdb's copy holds only in-frame clones and misses some; the assay was immunoSEQ multiplex PCR. The sample has 80,000 or so clones, roughly 86% seen once. The sequenced material came from peripheral blood. The receptors here all came from a man aged 55-75 years with acute or convalescent COVID-19. The CDR3 runs from the conserved cysteine through the conserved F or W. The D gene is left open where the match is weak. Clone size is stated in some rows and not others, as once, few, many or a class when expanded.

size | D | J | V | CDR3 | DNA
. | TRBD2 | TRBJ2-7 | TRBV6-5 | CASSSPSAGGLYEQYF | TGTGCCAGCAGTTCCCCTTCGGCGGGAGGTCTCTACGAGCAGTACTTC
. | TRBD1 | TRBJ2-7 | TRBV24-1 | CATSDRIPLGQGIYEQYF | TGTGCCACCAGTGATCGTATACCCCTCGGACAGGGCATTTACGAGCAGTACTTC
few | TRBD1 | TRBJ1-1 | TRBV19 | CASSSRGVNTEAFF | TGTGCCAGTAGTAGCAGGGGGGTGAACACTGAAGCTTTCTTT
. | . | TRBJ1-2 | TRBV5-1 | CASSLGQSNYGYTF | TGCGCCAGCAGCTTGGGACAGTCAAACTATGGCTACACCTTC
. | . | TRBJ1-6 | TRBV2 | CASSELGVEAPLHF | TGTGCCAGCAGTGAGTTAGGGGTCGAGGCGCCCCTCCACTTT
. | TRBD1 | TRBJ1-2 | TRBV19 | CASSEPGQMISYGYTF | TGTGCCAGTAGCGAACCGGGACAGATGATCAGCTATGGCTACACCTTC
. | TRBD1 | TRBJ1-2 | TRBV6-2/TRBV6-3 | CASSRDRGNGYTF | TGTGCCAGCAGCCGGGACAGGGGCAATGGCTACACCTTC
. | . | TRBJ2-1 | TRBV21-1 | CASAPPSTYNEQFF | TGTGCCAGCGCGCCCCCGTCGACCTACAATGAGCAGTTCTTC
once | . | TRBJ1-5 | TRBV19 | CASSIPSRRDQPQHF | TGTGCCAGTAGTATACCCAGTCGGAGGGATCAGCCCCAGCATTTT
. | TRBD1 | TRBJ1-4 | TRBV5-1 | CASSPGGTNRGPNEKLFF | TGCGCCAGCAGCCCGGGGGGGACCAACAGGGGCCCTAATGAAAAACTGTTTTTT
few | . | TRBJ2-4 | TRBV6-5 | CASRERQLENIQYF | TGTGCCAGCAGGGAGCGGCAGTTGGAAAACATTCAGTACTTC
. | . | TRBJ2-7 | TRBV24-1 | CATGDNELEQYF | TGTGCCACCGGGGACAACGAACTTGAGCAGTACTTC
. | . | TRBJ1-1 | TRBV28 | CASSRDLGTEAFF | TGTGCCAGCAGTAGGGACTTAGGCACTGAAGCTTTCTTT
. | TRBD2 | TRBJ2-2 | TRBV10-3 | CAVRREGPTGELFF | TGTGCGGTCCGACGGGAGGGCCCCACCGGGGAGCTGTTTTTT
. | TRBD1 | TRBJ1-2 | TRBV7-2 | CASSPPDRGPEGYTF | TGTGCCAGCAGCCCACCCGACAGGGGGCCCGAAGGCTACACCTTC
. | TRBD2 | TRBJ2-1 | TRBV20-1 | CSASNLAGEREQFF | TGCAGTGCTAGTAATCTAGCGGGGGAACGGGAGCAGTTCTTC
. | TRBD2 | TRBJ2-5 | TRBV5-1 | CASSPDTGRVETQYF | TGCGCCAGCAGCCCCGATACGGGGAGGGTAGAGACCCAGTACTTC
. | TRBD2 | TRBJ2-7 | TRBV5-4 | CASSLAGGISYEQYF | TGTGCCAGCAGCTTAGCGGGGGGGATCTCCTACGAGCAGTACTTC
. | TRBD2 | TRBJ2-2 | TRBV19 | CASREAGVNGELFF | TGTGCCAGTAGGGAAGCGGGAGTAAACGGGGAGCTGTTTTTT
. | . | TRBJ2-7 | TRBV2 | CASGEGGAYEQYF | TGTGCCAGCGGCGAAGGGGGGGCCTACGAGCAGTACTTC
. | . | TRBJ1-2 | TRBV6-5 | CASSYGAGYGYTF | TGTGCCAGCAGTTACGGGGCTGGCTATGGCTACACCTTC
many | . | TRBJ2-1 | TRBV21-1 | CASSKGPAGGRNEQFF | TGTGCCAGCAGCAAAGGACCCGCGGGAGGGAGGAATGAGCAGTTCTTC
. | TRBD1 | TRBJ1-2 | TRBV15 | CATSRVAGTGAIFDGYTF | TGTGCCACCAGCAGAGTTGCCGGGACAGGGGCAATCTTTGATGGCTACACCTTC
. | . | TRBJ1-2 | TRBV28 | CASRGPMNRDGYTF | TGTGCCAGCAGGGGTCCGATGAACAGGGACGGCTACACCTTC
. | . | TRBJ1-2 | TRBV27 | CASSPLTGNYGYTF | TGTGCCAGCAGTCCCCTAACAGGGAACTATGGCTACACCTTC
once | TRBD2 | TRBJ2-7 | TRBV12-3/TRBV12-4 | CASTRTRYEQYF | TGTGCCAGCACCCGGACTAGATACGAGCAGTACTTC
. | . | TRBJ2-7 | TRBV28 | CASSLAADEQYF | TGTGCCAGCAGTTTGGCCGCGGACGAGCAGTACTTC
. | . | TRBJ1-1 | TRBV19 | CASSPAGLSGDTEAFF | TGTGCCAGTAGTCCAGCCGGGCTGTCAGGGGACACTGAAGCTTTCTTT
few | . | TRBJ2-5 | TRBV28 | CANPRDQETQYF | TGTGCCAATCCTCGGGACCAAGAGACCCAGTACTTC
. | TRBD1 | TRBJ1-1 | TRBV28 | CASSLTGGQAFF | TGTGCCAGCAGTTTAACAGGGGGCCAAGCTTTCTTT
. | . | TRBJ2-7 | TRBV28 | CASSSGGETYEQYF | TGTGCCAGCAGTTCGGGCGGGGAAACCTACGAGCAGTACTTC
. | . | TRBJ2-7 | TRBV7-9 | CASSLSRGEDEQYF | TGTGCCAGCAGCTTATCCAGGGGCGAGGACGAGCAGTACTTC
. | TRBD2 | TRBJ2-1 | TRBV30 | CAWTEAGGEYNEQFF | TGTGCCTGGACGGAAGCGGGGGGAGAATACAATGAGCAGTTCTTC
. | TRBD2 | TRBJ2-3 | TRBV24-1 | CATSDPARERGSTDTQYF | TGTGCCACCAGTGATCCGGCGAGGGAGCGGGGAAGCACAGATACGCAGTATTTT
. | TRBD2 | TRBJ2-7 | TRBV19 | CASSIDHRASGNYEQYF | TGTGCCAGTAGTATAGATCACCGGGCTAGCGGGAACTACGAGCAGTACTTC
. | TRBD1 | TRBJ2-5 | TRBV18 | CASSPGTDQETQYF | TGTGCCAGCTCACCCGGGACAGATCAAGAGACCCAGTACTTC
. | . | TRBJ1-1 | TRBV18 | CASSPRSGEPREAFF | TGTGCCAGCTCACCACGTTCGGGGGAACCGAGGGAAGCTTTCTTT
. | . | TRBJ1-2 | TRBV14 | CASSQDRAGLYGYTF | TGTGCCAGCAGCCAAGATAGGGCAGGGCTCTATGGCTACACCTTC
. | TRBD2 | TRBJ2-7 | TRBV28 | CASTGLVLATEQYF | TGTGCCAGCACCGGACTAGTCCTGGCTACCGAGCAGTACTTC
. | . | TRBJ1-4 | TRBV28 | CASMVSGVGEKLFF | TGTGCCAGCATGGTCTCAGGGGTTGGGGAAAAACTGTTTTTT
. | . | TRBJ1-3 | TRBV30 | CAWTVGRGPFSDTIYF | TGTGCCTGGACGGTAGGGAGAGGACCTTTTTCGGACACCATATATTTT
. | . | TRBJ2-2 | TRBV9 | CASSVASSNAELFF | TGTGCCAGCAGCGTAGCCAGTTCGAACGCGGAGCTGTTTTTT
. | TRBD1 | TRBJ2-7 | TRBV7-9 | CASSAPGTAPHEQYF | TGTGCCAGCAGCGCCCCCGGGACAGCGCCCCACGAGCAGTACTTC
. | . | TRBJ1-5 | TRBV18 | CASSPIGVTGNQPQHF | TGTGCCAGCTCACCAATCGGGGTGACGGGGAATCAGCCCCAGCATTTT
. | TRBD2 | TRBJ2-7 | TRBV15 | CATSFLAGGAYEQYF | TGTGCCACCAGCTTTCTAGCGGGAGGTGCCTACGAGCAGTACTTC
. | TRBD2 | TRBJ2-7 | TRBV12-3/TRBV12-4 | CASITGGSEGGF | TGTGCCAGCATCACGGGCGGGAGCGAAGGCGGCTTC
. | . | TRBJ1-2 | TRBV19 | CASSMNRDYGYTF | TGTGCCAGTAGTATGAACAGGGATTATGGCTACACCTTC
. | TRBD1 | TRBJ1-1 | TRBV2 | CASSQGGNTEAFF | TGTGCCAGCAGTCAGGGGGGCAACACTGAAGCTTTCTTT
few | TRBD1 | TRBJ2-7 | TRBV28 | CASSDGGQGKYEQYF | TGTGCCAGCAGCGACGGGGGACAGGGAAAATACGAGCAGTACTTC
. | TRBD1 | TRBJ1-2 | TRBV6-6 | CASSYSDRGREGYTF | TGTGCCAGCAGTTACTCGGACAGGGGGCGCGAGGGCTACACCTTC
. | . | TRBJ1-2 | TRBV11-2 | CASRPDTYTYGYTF | TGTGCCAGCAGACCGGACACTTACACCTATGGCTACACCTTC
. | TRBD1 | TRBJ1-5 | TRBV6-5 | CASSPTGATQPQHF | TGTGCCAGCAGCCCGACAGGGGCGACTCAGCCCCAGCATTTT
once | . | TRBJ2-2 | TRBV15 | CATSRDYMGELFF | TGTGCCACCAGCAGAGATTATATGGGGGAGCTGTTTTTT
. | . | TRBJ2-7 | TRBV6-2/TRBV6-3 | CASSYLESSYEQYF | TGTGCCAGCAGTTACTTGGAGAGCTCCTACGAGCAGTACTTC